These 23 T cell receptor beta chains originate from one sample sequenced in a study of T cell responses to AZD1222 COVID-19 vaccine. Profiled with immunoSEQ multiplex PCR; TCRdb holds only in-frame clones, not every one. Of about 270,000 clones listed, roughly 93% are singletons. The sequencing here drew on peripheral blood, taken 28 days after the second AZD1222 dose. Receptor source: an adult who received the AZD1222 COVID-19 vaccine.

The genes are TRBV28 and TRBJ1-1; TRBD1 agrees at 10 bases. The CDR3 loop spans 13 amino acids. The ends lost 4 bases at V and 8 bases at J; junction bases unmatched: 4. CDR1 MDHEN and CDR2 SYDVKM come from the germline V gene. The CDR3 DNA reads TGTGCCAGCAGTTCCGGACAGGGGGTGGAAGCTTTCTTT. It is translated as CASSSGQGVEAFF. The complete variable domain, with remaining parts taken from reference TRBV28 and TRBJ1-1, reads DVKVTQSSRYLVKRTGEKVFLECVQDMDHENMFWYRQDPGLGLRLIYFSYDVKMKEKGDIPEGYSVSREKKERFSLILESASTNQTSMYLCASSSGQGVEAFFGQGTRLTVV.

The chain couples TRBV6-5 to TRBJ2-5; 10 positions match TRBD2. Germline V CDR1 and CDR2: MNHEY, SVGAGI. This CDR3 comprises 16 residues. Unmatched junction bases numbered 7, after V lost 2 bases and J lost 4 bases. CDR3 in amino acids: CASSYGVAGGGETQYF. The CDR3 DNA sequence: TGTGCCAGCAGTTACGGTGTAGCGGGGGGAGGAGAGACCCAGTACTTC.

The CDR3 sequence is CASTGTAFSYEQYF. The CDR3 region has the DNA TGTGCCAGCACCGGGACAGCCTTTTCCTACGAGCAGTACTTC. The chain recombines TRBV28 with TRBJ2-7, with 7 bases identical to TRBD1. V lost 7 bases, J lost 1 base, and 7 bases stayed unmatched. CDR3 length: 14 amino acids. Germline V gene sequence: CDR1 MDHEN, CDR2 SYDVKM.

This chain connects TRBV2 to TRBJ2-3; 9 bases match TRBD2. Germline V lookup: CDR1 SNHLY, CDR2 FYNNEI. This CDR3 is 14 amino acids long. The J segment lost 3 bases and the V segment lost 10 bases, leaving 8 bases of the junction unmatched. The CDR3 nucleotides read TGTGCCACCCCCCCGGGACTAGCAACAGATACGCAGTATTTT. Its translation: CATPPGLATDTQYF.

The rearrangement links TRBV5-1 to TRBJ2-3; D is undetermined. The CDR3 consists of 16 residues. Germline V lookup: CDR1 SGHRS, CDR2 YFSETQ. Trimming took 4 bases from V and 1 from J, leaving 16 bases between them. CDR3 in DNA: TGCGCCAGCAGCCCCCAGGCTACATCGGGCACAGATACGCAGTATTTT. Residues: CASSPQATSGTDTQYF.

This chain joins TRBV7-3 and TRBJ2-5; the match to TRBD2 covers 10 bases. V gave up 5 bases and J gave up 3 bases; unmatched junction bases: 3. The CDR3 is 14 amino acids. Germline V gene data show CDR1 as SGHTA and CDR2 as FQGTGA. The CDR3 DNA reads as TGTGCCAGCAGCCCTGGACTAGCGGAAGAGACCCAGTACTTC. As protein: CASSPGLAEETQYF.

The rearrangement links TRBV28 to TRBJ1-6, with D possibly matching TRBD1 (6 bases). Trimming stripped 3 bases from V and 5 bases from J, with 14 bases between. CDR1 is MDHEN, CDR2 SYDVKM, per germline. The CDR3 has 16 amino acids. CDR3 loop: CASSFLGARNNSPLHF. The CDR3 DNA follows: TGTGCCAGCAGTTTTTTGGGGGCTCGGAATAATTCACCCCTCCACTTT.

This chain links TRBV19 with TRBJ1-2; D ambiguous. CDR1 LNHDA and CDR2 SQIVND come from the germline V gene (reference sequence). Trimming shortened V by 3 bases and J by 2 bases, and 13 bases separated the two germline ends. The CDR3 length is 15 residues. CDR3 amino acids: CASSIRTQANYGYTF. Written as DNA, the CDR3 is TGTGCCAGTAGTATTCGGACCCAAGCCAACTATGGCTACACCTTC.

The genes are TRBV9 and TRBJ1-3, with D possibly matching TRBD1 (6 bases). The germline gives CDR1 SGDLS, CDR2 YYNGEE. The CDR3 spans 18 residues. V was shortened by 4 bases and J by 7 bases, with 27 bases between the two germline ends. The CDR3 region is CASSPSRGGLRERNTIYF. The CDR3 DNA reads as TGTGCCAGCAGCCCAAGCAGGGGCGGCCTACGAGAAAGGAACACCATATATTTT.

The chain links TRBV7-3 to TRBJ2-1; D might be TRBD1 (6 bases). The CDR3 is made up of 15 amino acids. Trimming pared 6 bases from V and 8 bases from J, leaving 20 bases between. CDR1 and CDR2 from the germline V gene are SGHTA and FQGTGA. The CDR3 nucleotides are TGTGCCAGCAGTTCCAATAGCGCCCCAGGGGATGAGCAGTTCTTC. The encoded protein is CASSSNSAPGDEQFF. The variable domain in full, with the rest retrieved from reference TRBV7-3 and TRBJ2-1, is GAGVSQTPSNKVTEKGKYVELRCDPISGHTALYWYRQSLGQGPEFLIYFQGTGAADDSGLPNDRFFAVRPEGSVSTLKIQRTERGDSAVYLCASSSNSAPGDEQFFGPGTRLTVL.

The chain recombines TRBV24-1 with TRBJ2-2, with D unresolved. In germline, CDR1 is KGHDR, CDR2 SFDVKD. Trimming left V 1 base short and J 3 bases short, with 8 bases between. The CDR3 sequence is 15 residues long. This CDR3 is CATSDLYTDTGELFF. CDR3 DNA sequence: TGTGCCACCAGTGATTTATACACGGACACCGGGGAGCTGTTTTTT.

The genes are TRBV12-2 and TRBJ1-3; the listed D gene, TRBD1, was not tested against the DNA. TRBV12-2 is a pseudogene locus. CDR3 size: 15 residues. The CDR3 bases are TGTGCAAGTCGCTTAGTGGCCAGGGAAGGAAACACCATATATTTT. It translates to CASRLVAREGNTIYF.

V usage is TRBV9 and J usage is TRBJ1-1; 8 nucleotides match TRBD1. The CDR3 is 15 amino acids. J was trimmed by 2 bases and V by 4 bases; bases with no gene match: 7. CDR1 and CDR2 from the germline V gene are SGDLS and YYNGEE. The CDR3 is CASSSRQGFNTEAFF. CDR3 DNA sequence: TGTGCCAGCAGCTCCAGACAGGGGTTCAACACTGAAGCTTTCTTT.

The gene calls are TRBV2 and TRBJ1-3; the D gene is possibly TRBD1 (6 bases). This CDR3 region has 17 residues. Germline values: CDR1 SNHLY, CDR2 FYNNEI. The germline V and J ends were trimmed by 7 bases and 1 base, with 20 bases remaining between them. CDR3 DNA: TGTGCCAGCAACCCCAGGGGACCAGGGTCTTCTGGAAACACCATATATTTT. Protein: CASNPRGPGSSGNTIYF.

The rearrangement uses TRBV11-2 and TRBJ1-2; TRBD1 is a possible D gene (5 bases). This CDR3 is built from 14 residues. Trimming stripped 4 bases from V and 8 bases from J, with 17 bases between. Germline values: CDR1 SGHAT, CDR2 FQNNGV. The CDR3 DNA follows: TGTGCCAGCAGCTCATCCAGGACACCTGGGGGCTACACCTTC. Protein product: CASSSSRTPGGYTF. The variable domain in full, with the rest retrieved from reference TRBV11-2 and TRBJ1-2, is EAGVAQSPRYKIIEKRQSVAFWCNPISGHATLYWYQQILGQGPKLLIQFQNNGVVDDSQLPKDRFSAERLKGVDSTLKIQPAKLEDSAVYLCASSSSRTPGGYTFGSGTRLTVV.

The rearrangement links TRBV19 to TRBJ1-5; D might be TRBD1 (5 bases). The CDR3 consists of 14 residues. Between the trimmed V and J ends, which lost 3 bases and 2 bases, there was a span of 8 bases. CDR1 and CDR2 (germline): LNHDA, SQIVND (reference sequence). In nucleotides, the CDR3 is TGTGCCAGTAGTATGTGGGGGGGCAATCAGCCCCAGCATTTT. This encodes CASSMWGGNQPQHF. Filled out from reference TRBV19 and TRBJ1-5, the complete variable domain reads DGGITQSPKYLFRKEGQNVTLSCEQNLNHDAMYWYRQDPGQGLRLIYYSQIVNDFQKGDIAEGYSVSREKKESFPLTVTSAQKNPTAFYLCASSMWGGNQPQHFGDGTRLSIL.

This chain joins TRBV28 and TRBJ2-7, with D perhaps assigned TRBD1 or TRBD2 (5 bases each). Per the germline V gene, CDR1 is MDHEN and CDR2 is SYDVKM. V was shortened by 8 bases and J by 4 bases, with 18 bases between the two germline ends. The CDR3 has 14 residues. This chain's CDR3 is CASGHRALAYEQYF. The CDR3 nucleotides are TGTGCCAGCGGACACCGGGCGCTAGCTTACGAGCAGTACTTC.

The chain has TRBV27 and TRBJ1-3; D call uncertain. The V gene's germline CDR1 is MNHEY and CDR2 SMNVEV (reference sequence). The CDR3 has 15 residues. The V and J ends lost 8 bases and 0 bases respectively, with 14 bases between them. For the CDR3, the DNA is TGTGCCAGCTCGTTGAATCCGAGCTCTGGAAACACCATATATTTT. Translation: CASSLNPSSGNTIYF.

This clone is a singleton in its sample. Other nucleotide sequences from this sample produce the same CDR3. The genes are TRBV12-3 or TRBV12-4 and TRBJ2-7, with 8 nucleotides matching TRBD1. Trimming removed 2 bases from V and 5 bases from J; junction bases left unmatched: 2. This CDR3 spans 13 amino acids. The CDR3 here is CASSLQGANEQYF. CDR3 sequence (DNA): TGTGCCAGCAGTTTACAGGGGGCGAACGAGCAGTACTTC.

The V call is TRBV4-1, the J call TRBJ1-3; unclear D gene. V lost 0 bases and J 1 base, leaving 7 bases between the germline ends. Germline V gene lookup returns CDR1 MGHRA and CDR2 YSYEKL. There are 15 residues in the CDR3. Written as DNA, the CDR3 is TGCGCCAGCAGCCAAGATCCAGTTTCTGGAAACACCATATATTTT. Translated, it gives CASSQDPVSGNTIYF.

The CDR3 DNA follows: TGTGCCAGCAGCTCGAGAACCGGGCTAACTGAAGCTTTCTTT. Translated: CASSSRTGLTEAFF. This rearrangement joins TRBV3-1 (or the pseudogene TRBV3-2) to TRBJ1-1; no clear D. CDR3 length: 14 residues. V lost 5 bases, J lost 5 bases, and 15 bases lay in between. In germline, CDR1 is LGHDT, CDR2 YNNKEL (reference sequence).

For the CDR3, the DNA is TGTGCCAGCAGCCCAGAAGACCCCCGGGATACGCAGTATTTT. This translates into CASSPEDPRDTQYF. This chain uses TRBV4-2 with TRBJ2-3; no definite D call. The CDR3 is 14 residues long. CDR1 and CDR2 (germline): LGHNA, YNFKEQ. Deletions cut 4 bases from V and 6 bases from J, with 14 bases between.

J is TRBJ2-5 and V is TRBV3-1 (or the pseudogene TRBV3-2); D not certain. CDR1 is LGHDT, CDR2 YNNKEL, per germline (reference sequence). CDR3 size: 14 residues. V shed 1 base and J shed 2 bases, with 8 bases lying between them. The CDR3 is CASSQGTNQETQYF. CDR3 in DNA: TGTGCCAGCAGCCAAGGGACCAATCAAGAGACCCAGTACTTC.